Shown below are 12 T cell receptor beta chains from a single sample sequenced in a study of cytomegalovirus exposure and HLA in healthy donors. Researchers ran the PCR with 60 Vbeta and 13 Jbeta primers. Assay: immunoSEQ multiplex PCR; the TCRdb copy retains only in-frame clones and omits some. This table holds under 150,000 clones, 60% to 80% found once. The specimen sequenced was PBMCs. Receptor source: a male donor in good health and CMV-seronegative.

V usage is TRBV11-3 and J usage is TRBJ2-7; no definite D call. Germline V gives CDR1 SGHNT, CDR2 YENEEA. Deletions cut 5 bases from V and 3 bases from J, with 14 bases between. The CDR3 runs to 14 residues. The CDR3 DNA reads as TGTGCCAGCAGCGGAAACAGACCTAACTACGAGCAGTACTTC. This translates into CASSGNRPNYEQYF. The full variable domain, completed using reference TRBV11-3 and TRBJ2-7, is EAGVVQSPRYKIIEKKQPVAFWCNPISGHNTLYWYLQNLGQGPELLIRYENEEAVDDSQLPKDRFSAERLKGVDSTLKIQPAELGDSAVYLCASSGNRPNYEQYFGPGTRLTVT.

This clone was seen once. The genes are TRBV30 and TRBJ1-5; possible D gene TRBD1, 5 bases. Per germline, CDR1 GTSNPN and CDR2 SVGIG (reference sequence). V was trimmed by 2 bases and J by 2 bases, leaving 10 bases between them. This CDR3 is 14 amino acids long. The CDR3 DNA reads TGTGCCTGGAGTCAGGGCGGGGGCAATCAGCCCCAGCATTTT. Its translation is CAWSQGGGNQPQHF.

V gene TRBV5-1 combines with J gene TRBJ2-5; the match to TRBD2 covers 8 bases. The germline V gene encodes CDR1 SGHRS and CDR2 YFSETQ. The V gene end was trimmed by 5 bases and the J gene end by 5 bases; junction bases not matched to a gene: 11. The CDR3 sequence is 15 residues long. The CDR3 sequence: CASRPGGGRIETQYF. DNA for the CDR3: TGCGCCAGCAGACCCGGGGGGGGGCGGATTGAGACCCAGTACTTC. Full variable domain (missing parts from reference TRBV5-1 and TRBJ2-5): KAGVTQTPRYLIKTRGQQVTLSCSPISGHRSVSWYQQTPGQGLQFLFEYFSETQRNKGNFPGRFSGRQFSNSRSEMNVSTLELGDSALYLCASRPGGGRIETQYFGPGTRLLVL.

For the CDR3, the DNA is TGTGCCAGCTCACGGGCGACAGCCTACGAGCAGTACTTC. This encodes CASSRATAYEQYF. V gene TRBV18 combines with J gene TRBJ2-7, with a tentative D call TRBD1 (5 bases). Germline V gene data show CDR1 as KGHSH and CDR2 as LQKENI. This CDR3 has 13 amino acids. Trimming cost V 4 bases and J 2 bases, with 9 bases left between them.

This clone has more than one count but fewer than ten. The V gene is TRBV9, the J gene TRBJ2-7, with TRBD2 matching 9 bases. The CDR3 is made up of 14 amino acids. V lost 4 bases, J lost 2 bases, and 4 bases stayed unmatched. The germline V gene has CDR1 SGDLS and CDR2 YYNGEE. The CDR3 protein is CASSPSGAPYEQYF. The DNA of the CDR3 is TGTGCCAGCAGCCCTAGCGGGGCGCCCTACGAGCAGTACTTC.

The rearrangement links TRBV19 to TRBJ1-5; D gene uncertain. Trimming shortened V by 3 bases and J by 5 bases, and 8 bases separated the two germline ends. The CDR3 covers 13 residues. Germline V gene sequence: CDR1 LNHDA, CDR2 SQIVND (reference sequence). The CDR3 nucleotides are TGTGCCAGTAGTATCAGGAGGGATCAGCCCCAGCATTTT. Protein: CASSIRRDQPQHF.

The J gene is TRBJ1-6, the V gene TRBV19; 7 bases align to TRBD1. The V gene end was trimmed by 4 bases and the J gene end by 7 bases; junction bases not matched to a gene: 7. The CDR3 has 15 residues. Germline V gene sequence: CDR1 LNHDA, CDR2 SQIVND (reference sequence). DNA for the CDR3: TGTGCCAGTAGTAAGGAGCAGGGGGAAAATTCACCCCTCCACTTT. Its protein product is CASSKEQGENSPLHF.

CDR3 nucleotide sequence: TGTGCCAGCAGCTTCCCTGCTAGCGGAATCAATGAGCAGTTCTTC. Protein product: CASSFPASGINEQFF. The V call is TRBV7-9, the J call TRBJ2-1, with 7 bases fitting TRBD2. CDR3 length: 15 residues. The V segment lost 3 bases and the J segment 6 bases; nucleotides outside the gene matches: 8. Germline V CDR1 and CDR2: SEHNR, FQNEAQ (reference sequence).

This clone has only one observation. The chain links TRBV4-3 to TRBJ1-1, with 7 nucleotides matching TRBD1. The CDR3 length is 16 residues. Germline CDR1 LGHNA, CDR2 YSLEER. With V trimmed by 0 bases and J by 6 bases, 10 bases remained unmatched. CDR3 region: CASSQDPTGESAEAFF. The CDR3 DNA follows: TGCGCCAGCAGCCAAGATCCAACAGGGGAGTCAGCTGAAGCTTTCTTT.

The V gene is TRBV30, the J gene TRBJ2-5; D possibly corresponds to TRBD2 (5 bases). Matching the DNA end better, TRBJ2-7 makes the J call doubtful. The CDR3 has 13 residues. The V gene's germline CDR1 is GTSNPN and CDR2 SVGIG (reference sequence). For the CDR3, the DNA is TGTGCCTGGAGTGTATCGGGGAGAAGCGAGCAGTACTTC. This codes for CAWSVSGRSEQYF.

The CDR3 DNA follows: TGCGCCAGCAGCACGGGACTAGCGGATGGGGCAGATACGCAGTATTTT. Amino acids: CASSTGLADGADTQYF. This chain links TRBV5-1 with TRBJ2-3; 11 bases align to TRBD2. This CDR3 is 16 amino acids long. V lost 4 bases and J lost 4; bases outside the gene matches: 8. Germline assignment: CDR1 SGHRS and CDR2 YFSETQ.

The J gene is TRBJ1-1, the V gene TRBV27, with 9 bases matching TRBD1. The germline V gene encodes CDR1 MNHEY and CDR2 SMNVEV (reference sequence). V trimming: 8 bases; J trimming: 4 bases; junction bases outside the gene matches: 8. There are 14 residues in the CDR3. The CDR3 loop is CASRTGGRGTEAFF. The CDR3 DNA sequence: TGTGCCAGCCGAACAGGGGGCAGGGGCACTGAAGCTTTCTTT.